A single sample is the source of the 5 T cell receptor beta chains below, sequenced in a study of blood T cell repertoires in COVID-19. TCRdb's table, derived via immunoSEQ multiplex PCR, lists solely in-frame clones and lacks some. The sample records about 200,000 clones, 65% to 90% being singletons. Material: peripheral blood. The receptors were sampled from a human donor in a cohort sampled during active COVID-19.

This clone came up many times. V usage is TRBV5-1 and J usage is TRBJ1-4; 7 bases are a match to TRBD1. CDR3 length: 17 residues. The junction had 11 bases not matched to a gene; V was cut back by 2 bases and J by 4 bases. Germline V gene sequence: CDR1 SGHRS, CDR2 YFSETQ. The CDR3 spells CASSFGPRQGNNEKLFF. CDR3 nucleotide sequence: TGCGCCAGCAGCTTCGGACCGAGACAGGGAAATAATGAAAAACTGTTTTTT. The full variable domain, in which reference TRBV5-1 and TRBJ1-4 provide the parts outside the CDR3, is KAGVTQTPRYLIKTRGQQVTLSCSPISGHRSVSWYQQTPGQGLQFLFEYFSETQRNKGNFPGRFSGRQFSNSRSEMNVSTLELGDSALYLCASSFGPRQGNNEKLFFGSGTQLSVL.

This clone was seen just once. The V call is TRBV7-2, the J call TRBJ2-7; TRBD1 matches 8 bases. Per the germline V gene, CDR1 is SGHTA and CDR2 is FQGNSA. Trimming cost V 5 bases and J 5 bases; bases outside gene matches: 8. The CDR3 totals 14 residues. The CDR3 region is CASSTGQGKNEQYF. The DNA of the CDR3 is TGTGCCAGCAGCACCGGACAGGGTAAAAACGAGCAGTACTTC.

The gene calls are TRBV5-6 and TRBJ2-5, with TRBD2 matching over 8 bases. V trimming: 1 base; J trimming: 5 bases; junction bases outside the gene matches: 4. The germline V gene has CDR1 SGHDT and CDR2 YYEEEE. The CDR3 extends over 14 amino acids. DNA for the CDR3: TGTGCCAGCAGCTTGTTCGGGAGGGGGGAGACCCAGTACTTC. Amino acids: CASSLFGRGETQYF.

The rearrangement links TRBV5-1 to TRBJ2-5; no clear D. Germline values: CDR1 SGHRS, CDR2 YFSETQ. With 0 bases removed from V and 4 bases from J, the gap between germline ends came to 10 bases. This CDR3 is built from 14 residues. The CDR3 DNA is TGCGCCAGCAGCTTGGGCAGTGGCCGAGAGACCCAGTACTTC. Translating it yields CASSLGSGRETQYF.

DNA for the CDR3: TGCGCCAGCAGCTTGGCCAGCGCCCAGAATGAGCAGTTCTTC. It is translated as CASSLASAQNEQFF. The gene calls are TRBV5-1 and TRBJ2-1; D gene unclear. The germline V and J ends were trimmed by 0 bases and 7 bases, with 11 bases remaining between them. This CDR3 is 14 amino acids long. Germline V CDR1 and CDR2: SGHRS, YFSETQ.